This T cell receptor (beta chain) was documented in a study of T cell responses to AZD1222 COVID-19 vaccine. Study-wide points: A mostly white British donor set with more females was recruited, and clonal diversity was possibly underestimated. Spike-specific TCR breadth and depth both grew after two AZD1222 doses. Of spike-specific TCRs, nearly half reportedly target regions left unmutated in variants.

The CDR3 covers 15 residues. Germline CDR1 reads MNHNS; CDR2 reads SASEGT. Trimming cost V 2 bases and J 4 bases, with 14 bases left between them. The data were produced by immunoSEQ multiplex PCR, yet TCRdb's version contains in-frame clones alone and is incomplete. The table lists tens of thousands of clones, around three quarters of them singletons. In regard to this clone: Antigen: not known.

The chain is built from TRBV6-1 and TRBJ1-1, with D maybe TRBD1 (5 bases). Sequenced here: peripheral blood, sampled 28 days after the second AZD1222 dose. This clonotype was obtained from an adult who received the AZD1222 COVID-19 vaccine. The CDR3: CASSEMYRDGTEAFF. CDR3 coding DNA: TGTGCCAGCAGTGAAATGTATCGGGACGGCACTGAAGCTTTCTTT.